There are many counts of the clone carrying this T cell receptor (beta chain). No antigen is known for it. RNA transcripts were the source from which TCR beta CDR3 regions were amplified. After a first-round RT-PCR with HTBI primers, a second-round multiplex PCR was run. TCRdb fed the multiplex PCR reads into MiXCR, producing one record per CDR3 protein. The sample carries fewer than 350,000 distinct CDR3 sequences, about a sixth recorded once. This record belongs to a study of Graves' ophthalmopathy and Graves' hyperthyroidism. Points from the study as a whole: Forecasting of ophthalmopathy progression by the model achieved less than 71% sensitivity and about 77% specificity.

Trimming cost V 2 bases and J 8 bases; bases outside gene matches: 6. Germline V gene lookup returns CDR1 GTSNPN and CDR2 SVGIG (reference sequence). The CDR3 spans 14 residues. Ophthalmopathy donors' eye disease showed moderate-to-severe activity, CAS of at least 3, NOSPECS of at least 4 and duration under 3 months. Clinical symptoms, serum thyroxine, TRAb, thyroid ultrasound and orbital computed tomography determined diagnosis. PBMCs were density-gradient isolated from roughly 9.5 ml fresh blood. The TCR comes from an adult man with Graves' ophthalmopathy. The specimen sequenced was peripheral blood. This chain links TRBV30 with TRBJ1-2; 12 nucleotides agree with TRBD1. The CDR3 loop reads CAWSTGQGAIGYTF. CDR3 coding DNA: TGTGCCTGGAGTACGGGACAGGGGGCGATCGGCTACACCTTC.